This is a list of T cell receptor beta chains from one sample in a study of T cells after yellow fever vaccination. MiXCR, run by TCRdb on the 5' RACE reads, gives a single entry per CDR3 protein. Of about 510,000 distinct CDR3 sequences in the sample, roughly a fifth were seen once. The starting material was PBMCs, obtained 21 days after the first yellow fever vaccination. All receptors derive from a man aged 18-30 years who received the YFV17D yellow fever vaccine. CDR3s include the opening cysteine and the closing phenylalanine or tryptophan. Each record gives: CDR3 length, J gene, D gene, V gene, clone size, CDR3 DNA, CDR3 protein. The D gene is left open where the match is weak. Clone sizes are given selectively: once, few, many, or a class where the clone is expanded.

14	TRBJ2-1	TRBD1	TRBV7-8	few	TGTGCCAGCAGCTTAGGGACAGGGCTAATGGGGCAGTTCTTC	CASSLGTGLMGQFF
14	TRBJ1-6	TRBD1	TRBV5-1	.	TGCGCCAGCAGCTTGGGACAGGGAGAGTCACCCCTCCACTTT	CASSLGQGESPLHF
13	TRBJ2-1	.	TRBV5-1	.	TGCGCCAGCAGCTTGGCCATGGTTAATGAGCAGTTCTTC	CASSLAMVNEQFF
12	TRBJ1-1	.	TRBV28	few	TGTGCCAGCAGTATTCTTACAGGGGAAGCTTTCTTT	CASSILTGEAFF
13	TRBJ1-2	.	TRBV12-3/TRBV12-4	.	TGTGCCAGCAGTTTTAGGGCAGCCCTGGGCTACACCTTC	CASSFRAALGYTF
12	TRBJ1-2	.	TRBV9	few	TGTGCCAGCAGCGCTGGACTGGCCGGCTACACCTTC	CASSAGLAGYTF
14	TRBJ2-5	.	TRBV5-1	few	TGCGCCAGCAGCTTGGCCCTAGGGATCTCGAACCAGTACTTC	CASSLALGISNQYF
14	TRBJ2-1	TRBD1	TRBV20-1	.	TGCAGTGCCCACGCGTCGGGACAGTACAATGAGCAGTTCTTC	CSAHASGQYNEQFF
12	TRBJ2-7	.	TRBV7-2	.	TGTGCCAGCAGACCGCCCATCGGCGAGCAGTACTTC	CASRPPIGEQYF
16	TRBJ2-3	TRBD2	TRBV7-8	few	TGTGCCAGCAGCCCCGGGGCTAGCGGTTTCACAGATACGCAGTATTTT	CASSPGASGFTDTQYF
14	TRBJ1-1	.	TRBV20-1	.	TGCAGTGCTAGAGATCGGGTACTGAACACTGAAGCTTTCTTT	CSARDRVLNTEAFF
13	TRBJ2-1	TRBD1	TRBV20-1	few	TGCAGTGCTCCACGGACAGGGGACAATGAGCAGTTCTTC	CSAPRTGDNEQFF
13	TRBJ1-2	.	TRBV7-2	few	TGTGCCAGCAGCCCCGAAACGGGGTCTGGCTACACCTTC	CASSPETGSGYTF
17	TRBJ2-5	.	TRBV6-2/TRBV6-3	.	TGTGCCAGCAGTTATCGGGGCACGGGGCGGGACCAAGAGACCCAGTACTTC	CASSYRGTGRDQETQYF
14	TRBJ2-1	.	TRBV5-1	.	TGCGCCAGCAGCTTGGGTCCGGTCTACAATGAGCAGTTCTTC	CASSLGPVYNEQFF
15	TRBJ2-1	.	TRBV28	.	TGTGCCAGCTGGGGGGATCGAAAACTCTACAATGAGCAGTTCTTC	CASWGDRKLYNEQFF
15	TRBJ2-5	TRBD1	TRBV5-4	.	TGTGCCAGCAGCACAAGGACAGGGGGCGGCGAGACCCAGTACTTC	CASSTRTGGGETQYF
16	TRBJ2-7	.	TRBV5-4	.	TGTGCCAGCAGCCCAGGACAGACCCCCTCCTTTTACGAGCAGTACTTC	CASSPGQTPSFYEQYF
14	TRBJ1-1	.	TRBV9	.	TGTGCCAGCAGCGTAGGAGGGACCTTTGGTGAAGCTTTCTTT	CASSVGGTFGEAFF